This note documents a single TCR beta chain sequence. Original handling: Reference gene primer amplification in the assay estimated nucleated cell counts. The data were produced by immunoSEQ multiplex PCR, yet TCRdb's version contains in-frame clones alone and is incomplete. V, J and clone size reflect that table, while D and trimming were determined from the DNA. Of 400,000 or so clones in the sample, roughly 90% were seen once. This record comes from a study of blood T cell repertoires in COVID-19. Study-level background: PBMCs, B-cell-depleted T cells, or T cells provided the cDNA or gDNA that made up the material.

Germline CDR1 SGHAT, CDR2 FQNNGV. Trimming shortened V by 6 bases and J by 3 bases, and 11 bases separated the two germline ends. The length of the CDR3 is 13 residues. The sequencing sample was made of peripheral blood. The origin of this receptor is a middle-aged woman with COVID-19, enrolled during active disease. The chain joins TRBV11-2 to TRBJ1-2, with no clear D. The CDR3 protein is CASRVEGDYGYTF. Here the CDR3 DNA reads TGTGCCAGCAGAGTTGAGGGAGACTATGGCTACACCTTC. The full variable domain, completed using reference TRBV11-2 and TRBJ1-2, is EAGVAQSPRYKIIEKRQSVAFWCNPISGHATLYWYQQILGQGPKLLIQFQNNGVVDDSQLPKDRFSAERLKGVDSTLKIQPAKLEDSAVYLCASRVEGDYGYTFGSGTRLTVV.